This T cell receptor beta chain was recorded in a study of blood T cell repertoires in COVID-19. Study summary: From T cells, B-cell-depleted T cells, or PBMCs came the material, which was cDNA or gDNA.

From germline, CDR1 is SGHRS and CDR2 YFSETQ. The CDR3 covers 11 residues. V lost 0 bases, J lost 6 bases, and 4 bases lay in between. In the original processing: Amplification with reference gene primers provided the estimates of nucleated cell counts. Some clones are missing from TCRdb's copy, which holds only in-frame ones; the method was immunoSEQ multiplex PCR. V and J calls plus clone size are reproduced from that table; the DNA served to infer D and trimming. The profile covers tens of thousands of clones, with about four fifths appearing a single time and roughly a sixth taken by the ten largest. This clone appeared a few times. Within the sample, other DNA sequences also encode this same CDR3.

The clonotype originates from a human donor in a cohort sampled during active COVID-19. The sample consisted of peripheral blood. The V call is TRBV5-1, the J call TRBJ2-7, with unresolved D. The DNA of the CDR3 is TGCGCCAGCAGCTTGGCCGGCGAGCAGTACTTC. Its protein is CASSLAGEQYF.